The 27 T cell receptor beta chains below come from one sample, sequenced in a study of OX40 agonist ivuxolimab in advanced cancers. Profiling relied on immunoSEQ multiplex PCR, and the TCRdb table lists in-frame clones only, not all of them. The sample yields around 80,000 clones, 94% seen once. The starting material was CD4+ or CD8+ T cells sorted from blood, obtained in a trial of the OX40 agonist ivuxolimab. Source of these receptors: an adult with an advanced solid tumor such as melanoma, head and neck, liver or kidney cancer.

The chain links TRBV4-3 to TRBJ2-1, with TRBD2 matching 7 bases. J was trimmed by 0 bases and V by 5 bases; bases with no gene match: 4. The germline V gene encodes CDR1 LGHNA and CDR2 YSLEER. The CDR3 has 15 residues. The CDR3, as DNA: TGCGCCAGCAGCTCTAGCGGATTCTCCTACAATGAGCAGTTCTTC. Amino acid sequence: CASSSSGFSYNEQFF.

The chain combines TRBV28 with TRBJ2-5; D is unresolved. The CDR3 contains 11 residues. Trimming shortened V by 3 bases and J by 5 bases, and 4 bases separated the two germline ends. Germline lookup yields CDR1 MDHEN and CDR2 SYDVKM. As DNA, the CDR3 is TGTGCCAGCAGTTTTCGGGAGACCCAGTACTTC. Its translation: CASSFRETQYF.

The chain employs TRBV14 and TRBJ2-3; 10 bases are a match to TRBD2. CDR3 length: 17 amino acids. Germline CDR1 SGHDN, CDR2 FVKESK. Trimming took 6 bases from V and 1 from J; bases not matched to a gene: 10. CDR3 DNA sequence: TGTGCCAGCAGTTTAGCCCCCCTAGCGGGAGGCACAGATACGCAGTATTTT. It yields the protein CASSLAPLAGGTDTQYF.

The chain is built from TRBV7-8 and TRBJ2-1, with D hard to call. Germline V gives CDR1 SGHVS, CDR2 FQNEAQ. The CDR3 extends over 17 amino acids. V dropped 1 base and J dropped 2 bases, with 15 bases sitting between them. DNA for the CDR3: TGTGCCAGCAGCTTAGTATTTGCAGGTGTCCCCTACAATGAGCAGTTCTTC. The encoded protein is CASSLVFAGVPYNEQFF.

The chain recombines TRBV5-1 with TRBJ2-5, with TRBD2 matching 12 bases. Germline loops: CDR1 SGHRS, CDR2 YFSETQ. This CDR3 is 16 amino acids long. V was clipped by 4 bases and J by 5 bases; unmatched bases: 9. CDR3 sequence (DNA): TGCGCCAGCAGCCTAAGACTAGCGGGGGCCAGGGAGACCCAGTACTTC. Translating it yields CASSLRLAGARETQYF.

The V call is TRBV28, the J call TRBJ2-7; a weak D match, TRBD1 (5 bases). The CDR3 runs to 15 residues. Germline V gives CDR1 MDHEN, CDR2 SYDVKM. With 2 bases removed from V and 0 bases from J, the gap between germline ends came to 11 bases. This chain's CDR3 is CASSLVQGTSYEQYF. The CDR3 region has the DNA TGTGCCAGCAGTTTAGTGCAGGGTACCTCCTACGAGCAGTACTTC.

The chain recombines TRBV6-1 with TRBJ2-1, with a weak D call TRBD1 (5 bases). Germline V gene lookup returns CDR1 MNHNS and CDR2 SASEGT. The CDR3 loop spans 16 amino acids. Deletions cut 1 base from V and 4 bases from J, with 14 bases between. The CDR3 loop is CASSEEGQGGYNEQFF. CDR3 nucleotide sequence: TGTGCCAGCAGTGAAGAGGGGCAGGGTGGTTACAATGAGCAGTTCTTC.

The CDR3, as DNA: TGTGCCAGTAGTATGCTTTGGGGGAATCAGCCCCAGCATTTT. Amino acid sequence: CASSMLWGNQPQHF. The chain carries TRBV19 and TRBJ1-5, with D possibly being TRBD1 (5 bases). The CDR3 covers 14 residues. Germline loops: CDR1 LNHDA, CDR2 SQIVND (reference sequence). The V gene lost 3 bases and the J gene lost 4 bases, with 10 bases spanning the gap.

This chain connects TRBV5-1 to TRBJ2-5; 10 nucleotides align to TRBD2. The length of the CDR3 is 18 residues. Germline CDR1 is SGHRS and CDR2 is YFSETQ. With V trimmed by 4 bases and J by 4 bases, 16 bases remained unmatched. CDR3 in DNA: TGCGCCAGCAGCCGTACAGGGTTTCTAGCGGGAGTCGTAGAGACCCAGTACTTC. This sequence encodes CASSRTGFLAGVVETQYF.

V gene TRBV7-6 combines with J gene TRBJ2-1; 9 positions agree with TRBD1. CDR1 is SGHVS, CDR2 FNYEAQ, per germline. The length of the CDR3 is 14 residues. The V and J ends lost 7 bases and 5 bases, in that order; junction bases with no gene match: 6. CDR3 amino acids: CASIRDRANNEQFF. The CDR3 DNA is TGTGCCAGCATCCGGGACAGGGCGAACAATGAGCAGTTCTTC. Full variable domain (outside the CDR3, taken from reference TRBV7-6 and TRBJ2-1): GAGVSQSPRYKVTKRGQDVALRCDPISGHVSLYWYRQALGQGPEFLTYFNYEAQQDKSGLPNDRFSAERPEGSISTLTIQRTEQRDSAMYRCASIRDRANNEQFFGPGTRLTVL.

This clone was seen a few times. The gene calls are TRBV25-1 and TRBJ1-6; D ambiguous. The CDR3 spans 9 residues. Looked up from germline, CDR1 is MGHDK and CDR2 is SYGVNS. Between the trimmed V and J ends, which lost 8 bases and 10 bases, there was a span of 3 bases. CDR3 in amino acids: CASGSPLHF. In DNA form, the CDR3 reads TGTGCCAGCGGGTCACCCCTCCACTTT.

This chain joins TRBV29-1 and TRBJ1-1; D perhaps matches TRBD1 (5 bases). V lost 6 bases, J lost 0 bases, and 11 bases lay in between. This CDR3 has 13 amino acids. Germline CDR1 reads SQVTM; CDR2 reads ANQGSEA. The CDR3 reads CSVFGTLNTEAFF. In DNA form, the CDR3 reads TGCAGCGTATTCGGGACCCTGAACACTGAAGCTTTCTTT.

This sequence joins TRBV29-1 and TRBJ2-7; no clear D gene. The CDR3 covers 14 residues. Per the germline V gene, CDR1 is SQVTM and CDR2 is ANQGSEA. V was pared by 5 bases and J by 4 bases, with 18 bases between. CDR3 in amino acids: CSVIEAYSYYEQYF. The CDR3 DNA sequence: TGCAGCGTTATCGAAGCCTACTCCTATTACGAGCAGTACTTC.

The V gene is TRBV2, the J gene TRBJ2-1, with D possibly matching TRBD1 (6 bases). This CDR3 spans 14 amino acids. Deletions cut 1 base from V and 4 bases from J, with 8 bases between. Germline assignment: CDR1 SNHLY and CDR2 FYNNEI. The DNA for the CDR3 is TGTGCCAGCAGTGAAGAAACAGGGTACAATGAGCAGTTCTTC. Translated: CASSEETGYNEQFF.

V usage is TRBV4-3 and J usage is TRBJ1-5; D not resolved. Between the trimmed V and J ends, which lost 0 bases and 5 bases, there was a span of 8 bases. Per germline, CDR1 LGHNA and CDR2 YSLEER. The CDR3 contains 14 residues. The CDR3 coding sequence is TGCGCCAGCAGCCAAGATCCCTTACATCAGCCCCAGCATTTT. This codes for CASSQDPLHQPQHF.

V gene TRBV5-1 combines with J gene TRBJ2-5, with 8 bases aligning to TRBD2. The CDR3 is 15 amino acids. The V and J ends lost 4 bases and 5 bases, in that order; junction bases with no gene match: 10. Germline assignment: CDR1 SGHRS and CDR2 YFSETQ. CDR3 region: CASSPLRGGPETQYF. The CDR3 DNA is TGCGCCAGCAGCCCCTTACGGGGGGGCCCTGAGACCCAGTACTTC. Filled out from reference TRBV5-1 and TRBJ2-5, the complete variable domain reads KAGVTQTPRYLIKTRGQQVTLSCSPISGHRSVSWYQQTPGQGLQFLFEYFSETQRNKGNFPGRFSGRQFSNSRSEMNVSTLELGDSALYLCASSPLRGGPETQYFGPGTRLLVL.

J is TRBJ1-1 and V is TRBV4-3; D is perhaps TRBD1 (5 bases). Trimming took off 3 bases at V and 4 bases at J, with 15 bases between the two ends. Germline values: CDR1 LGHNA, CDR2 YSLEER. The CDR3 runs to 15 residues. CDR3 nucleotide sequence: TGCGCCAGCAGCCAGGGAGGGGCAGGGATCACTGAAGCTTTCTTT. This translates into CASSQGGAGITEAFF.

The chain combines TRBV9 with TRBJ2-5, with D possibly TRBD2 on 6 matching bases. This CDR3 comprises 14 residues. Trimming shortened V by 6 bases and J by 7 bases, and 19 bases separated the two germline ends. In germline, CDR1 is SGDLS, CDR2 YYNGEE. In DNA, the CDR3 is TGTGCCAGCAACCCGGAGGGGCCAGGAGGGACCCAGTACTTC. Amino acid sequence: CASNPEGPGGTQYF. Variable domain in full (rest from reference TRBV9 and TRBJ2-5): DSGVTQTPKHLITATGQRVTLRCSPRSGDLSVYWYQQSLDQGLQFLIQYYNGEERAKGNILERFSAQQFPDLHSELNLSSLELGDSALYFCASNPEGPGGTQYFGPGTRLLVL.

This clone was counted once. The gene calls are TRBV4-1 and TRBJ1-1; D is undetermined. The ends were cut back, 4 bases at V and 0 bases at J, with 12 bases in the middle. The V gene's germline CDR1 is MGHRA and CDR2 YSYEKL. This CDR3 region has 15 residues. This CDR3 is CASSPARTVNTEAFF. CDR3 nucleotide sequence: TGCGCCAGCAGCCCTGCCCGGACTGTGAACACTGAAGCTTTCTTT.

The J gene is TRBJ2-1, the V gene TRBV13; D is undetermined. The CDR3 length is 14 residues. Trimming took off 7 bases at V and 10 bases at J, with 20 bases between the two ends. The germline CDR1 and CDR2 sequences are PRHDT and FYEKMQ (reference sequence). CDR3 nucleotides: TGTGCCAGCACCCCTCGGCAGGTCGCTGGGGAGCAGTTCTTC. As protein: CASTPRQVAGEQFF. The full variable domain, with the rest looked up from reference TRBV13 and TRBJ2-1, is AAGVIQSPRHLIKEKRETATLKCYPIPRHDTVYWYQQGPGQDPQFLISFYEKMQSDKGSIPDRFSAQQFSDYHSELNMSSLELGDSALYFCASTPRQVAGEQFFGPGTRLTVL.

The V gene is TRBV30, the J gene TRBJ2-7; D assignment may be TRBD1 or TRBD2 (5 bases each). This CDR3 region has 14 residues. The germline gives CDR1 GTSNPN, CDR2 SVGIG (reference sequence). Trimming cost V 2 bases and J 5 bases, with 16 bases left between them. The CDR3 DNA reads TGTGCCTGGAGTCAGGACATCAACGGGGACGAGCAGTACTTC. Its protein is CAWSQDINGDEQYF.

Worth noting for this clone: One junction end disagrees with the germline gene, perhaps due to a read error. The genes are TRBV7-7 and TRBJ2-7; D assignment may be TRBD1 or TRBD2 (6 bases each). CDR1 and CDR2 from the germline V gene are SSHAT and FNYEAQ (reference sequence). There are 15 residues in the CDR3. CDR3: CASSLGGTSSYEQYF. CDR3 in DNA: TGTGCTAGCAGCCTAGGGGGGACCAGCTCCTACGAGCAGTACTTC. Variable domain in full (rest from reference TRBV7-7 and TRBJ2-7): GAGVSQSPRYKVTKRGQDVTLRCDPISSHATLYWYQQALGQGPEFLTYFNYEAQPDKSGLPSDRFSAERPEGSISTLTIQRTEQRDSAMYRCASSLGGTSSYEQYFGPGTRLTVT.

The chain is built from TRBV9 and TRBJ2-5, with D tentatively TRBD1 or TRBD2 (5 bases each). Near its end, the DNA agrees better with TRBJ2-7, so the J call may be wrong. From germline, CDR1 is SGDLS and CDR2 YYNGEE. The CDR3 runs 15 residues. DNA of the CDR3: TGTGCCAGCAGCGCCGCCGGGACGCCCCGTTACGAGCAGTACTTC. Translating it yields CASSAAGTPRYEQYF.

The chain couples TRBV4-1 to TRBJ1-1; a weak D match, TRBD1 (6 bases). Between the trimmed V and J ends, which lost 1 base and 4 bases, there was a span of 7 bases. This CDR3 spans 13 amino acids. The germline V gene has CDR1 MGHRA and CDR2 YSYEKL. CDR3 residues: CASSQGRGTEAFF. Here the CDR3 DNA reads TGCGCCAGCAGCCAAGGCAGGGGCACTGAAGCTTTCTTT.

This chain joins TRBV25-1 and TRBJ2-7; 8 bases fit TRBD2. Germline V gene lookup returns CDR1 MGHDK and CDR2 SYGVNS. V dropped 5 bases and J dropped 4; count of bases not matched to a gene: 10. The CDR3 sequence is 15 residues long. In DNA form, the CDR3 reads TGTGCCAGCAGTCCTGTAGCGGGACCTTTTTACGAGCAGTACTTC. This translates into CASSPVAGPFYEQYF.

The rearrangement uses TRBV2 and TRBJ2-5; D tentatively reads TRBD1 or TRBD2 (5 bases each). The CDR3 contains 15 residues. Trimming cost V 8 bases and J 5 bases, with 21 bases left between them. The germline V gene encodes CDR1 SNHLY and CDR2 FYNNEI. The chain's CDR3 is CASGHEEARGETQYF. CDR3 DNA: TGTGCCAGCGGACATGAGGAAGCCCGCGGGGAGACCCAGTACTTC.

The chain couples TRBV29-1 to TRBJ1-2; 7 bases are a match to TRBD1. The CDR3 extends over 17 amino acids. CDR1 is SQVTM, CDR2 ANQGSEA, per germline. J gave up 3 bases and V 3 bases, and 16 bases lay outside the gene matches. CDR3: CSVDGGSDRRGDYGYTF. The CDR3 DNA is TGCAGCGTTGACGGGGGATCGGACAGGCGGGGGGACTATGGCTACACCTTC. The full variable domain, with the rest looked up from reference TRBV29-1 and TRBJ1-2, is SAVISQKPSRDICQRGTSLTIQCQVDSQVTMMFWYRQQPGQSLTLIATANQGSEATYESGFVIDKFPISRPNLTFSTLTVSNMSPEDSSIYLCSVDGGSDRRGDYGYTFGSGTRLTVV.